This T cell receptor (beta chain) comes out of a study of patients and donors after allogeneic stem cell transplantation. In TCRdb, the RT-PCR reads were re-called with MiXCR into one record per CDR3 protein. In the table there are 410,000 or so distinct CDR3 sequences, 16% of which are singletons. V was trimmed by 4 bases and J by 7 bases, leaving 11 bases between them. The CDR3 has 12 residues. Looked up from germline, CDR1 is SEHNR and CDR2 is FQNEAQ (reference sequence). The material sequenced was blood, either unsorted or a sorted T cell fraction (not recorded which). The TCR originated in a human donor who was either an allogeneic HSCT recipient or a stem cell or donor lymphocyte infusion donor (not recorded which). It is not recorded whose cells these are; they may come from a transplant donor. The chain uses TRBV7-9 and TRBJ2-7, with no clear D. The CDR3 DNA is TGTGCCAGCAGCTCCGGGCCACTTGAGCAGTACTTC. Encoded protein: CASSSGPLEQYF.